The 10 T cell receptor beta chains given below trace back to one sample, sequenced in a study of shared clonotypes between healthy human individuals. Sequenced by immunoSEQ multiplex PCR; TCRdb stores in-frame clones only, minus some. The sample lists fewer than 1.8 million clones, about 98.5% occurring once. Sample: naive CD4+ T cells sorted from blood. Regarding subset: CD45RA+ positively selected. These receptor sequences come from a man aged 25 to 40 in good health.

The J gene is TRBJ2-7, the V gene TRBV9; D remains unclear. The germline CDR1 and CDR2 sequences are SGDLS and YYNGEE. V was clipped by 4 bases and J by 3 bases, with 11 bases between them. CDR3 length: 13 residues. The CDR3 is CASSPRPNYEQYF. The DNA for the CDR3 is TGTGCCAGCAGCCCCCGCCCTAACTACGAGCAGTACTTC. Variable domain in full (rest from reference TRBV9 and TRBJ2-7): DSGVTQTPKHLITATGQRVTLRCSPRSGDLSVYWYQQSLDQGLQFLIQYYNGEERAKGNILERFSAQQFPDLHSELNLSSLELGDSALYFCASSPRPNYEQYFGPGTRLTVT.

The chain carries TRBV25-1 and TRBJ2-7, with no clear D. V gave up 2 bases and J gave up 9 bases, with 17 bases separating them. Per the germline V gene, CDR1 is MGHDK and CDR2 is SYGVNS. This CDR3 region has 14 residues. CDR3: CASSEIRRPNTQYF. The CDR3 DNA reads as TGTGCCAGCAGTGAAATCCGACGTCCGAATACGCAGTACTTC.

This chain connects TRBV11-2 to TRBJ1-5; no definite D call. CDR3 length: 14 residues. V was trimmed by 2 bases and J by 2 bases, leaving 7 bases between them. Germline V lookup: CDR1 SGHAT, CDR2 FQNNGV. CDR3 sequence: CASSLIGRNQPQHF. The CDR3 nucleotides read TGTGCCAGCAGCTTAATAGGCCGCAATCAGCCCCAGCATTTT. Full variable domain (rest looked up from reference TRBV11-2 and TRBJ1-5): EAGVAQSPRYKIIEKRQSVAFWCNPISGHATLYWYQQILGQGPKLLIQFQNNGVVDDSQLPKDRFSAERLKGVDSTLKIQPAKLEDSAVYLCASSLIGRNQPQHFGDGTRLSIL.

This clone is a singleton in its sample. The CDR3, as DNA: TGCGCCAGCAGCTCAGACCCTTTGGGTTCCCAAGAGACCCAGTACTTC. Amino acids: CASSSDPLGSQETQYF. This chain uses TRBV5-1 with TRBJ2-5; no definite D call. The CDR3 contains 16 residues. The germline V gene has CDR1 SGHRS and CDR2 YFSETQ. V dropped 3 bases and J dropped 1 base, with 16 bases sitting between them.

The genes are TRBV6-5 and TRBJ2-7, with D perhaps matching TRBD1 (6 bases). The CDR3 length is 15 residues. V lost 2 bases to trimming and J lost 6 bases, with 17 bases between them. The germline CDR1 and CDR2 sequences are MNHEY and SVGAGI. The CDR3, as DNA: TGTGCCAGCAGTTACCAACGGGACACCAGCCTCGAGCAGTACTTC. Translated, it gives CASSYQRDTSLEQYF.

V usage is TRBV18 and J usage is TRBJ1-5; 7 bases align to TRBD1. Losses at the gene ends were 5 bases for V and 0 bases for J; bases not matched to a gene: 7. This CDR3 spans 16 amino acids. CDR1 and CDR2 (germline): KGHSH, LQKENI. CDR3 DNA sequence: TGTGCCAGCTCAGACGGGACAGCTTATAGCAATCAGCCCCAGCATTTT. This sequence encodes CASSDGTAYSNQPQHF. Looking up the rest from reference TRBV18 and TRBJ1-5 gives the full variable domain: NAGVMQNPRHLVRRRGQEARLRCSPMKGHSHVYWYRQLPEEGLKFMVYLQKENIIDESGMPKERFSAEFPKEGPSILRIQQVVRGDSAAYFCASSDGTAYSNQPQHFGDGTRLSIL.

The CDR3 DNA reads TGTGCCAGCAGCCACGGGACTAGCGGGAGGAACTACGAGCAGTACTTC. Its protein product is CASSHGTSGRNYEQYF. This chain uses TRBV9 with TRBJ2-7, with 15 bases aligning to TRBD2. The CDR3 extends over 16 amino acids. CDR1 is SGDLS and CDR2 is YYNGEE in the germline V gene. V lost 4 bases, J lost 3 bases, and 5 bases stayed unmatched.

The chain combines TRBV4-3 with TRBJ2-1, with 8 bases identical to TRBD2. V shed 1 base, J shed 4 bases, and the junction held 12 bases outside the gene matches. Germline V gene sequence: CDR1 LGHNA, CDR2 YSLEER. The CDR3 loop spans 18 amino acids. CDR3 sequence (DNA): TGCGCCAGCAGCCAAGTCGGTTGGGTACTAGCGGATTACAATGAGCAGTTCTTC. Residues: CASSQVGWVLADYNEQFF.

The rearrangement joins TRBV5-1 to TRBJ2-6; tentatively, D is TRBD1 (5 bases). Germline-derived CDR1 and CDR2 are SGHRS and YFSETQ. This CDR3 comprises 16 residues. Trimming shortened V by 4 bases and J by 0 bases, and 11 bases separated the two germline ends. The CDR3: CASSRRQSSGANVLTF. DNA for the CDR3: TGCGCCAGCAGCAGGAGACAGAGCTCTGGGGCCAACGTCCTGACTTTC.

J is TRBJ2-7 and V is TRBV18, with D possibly matching TRBD1 (5 bases). V lost 5 bases, J lost 3 bases, and 14 bases lay in between. Per germline, CDR1 KGHSH and CDR2 LQKENI. The CDR3 is 14 amino acids. CDR3 DNA: TGTGCCAGCTCAAGGGGTGCCCTCGGCTACGAGCAGTACTTC. Translating gives CASSRGALGYEQYF.